Presented here are 11 T cell receptor beta chains from one specimen sequenced in a study of B cell selection in AIRE deficiency. Regulatory T cells were sorted as CD4+CD25hiCD127low/negative. Generated by immunoSEQ multiplex PCR, the TCRdb table keeps only in-frame clones and is missing some. Of tens of thousands of clones listed, about 94% were seen once; the top ten hold less than 2%. The sequenced material came from Tregs sorted from PBMCs. These receptors all stem from a human donor with AIRE deficiency.

This chain joins TRBV7-3 and TRBJ1-2; 8 bases line up with TRBD1. V lost 5 bases, J lost 4 bases, and 6 bases stayed unmatched. Germline CDR1 reads SGHTA; CDR2 reads FQGTGA. The CDR3 extends over 14 amino acids. The CDR3 nucleotides are TGTGCCAGCAGCCCGAAAGACAGGGGCTATGGCTACACCTTC. Translated: CASSPKDRGYGYTF.

This chain uses TRBV5-4 with TRBJ1-5, with D possibly TRBD1 on 6 matching bases. Germline lookup yields CDR1 SGHNT and CDR2 YYREEE (reference sequence). This CDR3 spans 15 amino acids. V was clipped by 0 bases and J by 11 bases, with 18 bases between them. The CDR3 DNA reads as TGTGCCAGCAGCTTGGGGGGGGACATCTCTAAGTCCCAGCATTTT. This encodes CASSLGGDISKSQHF. The full variable domain, completed using reference TRBV5-4 and TRBJ1-5, is ETGVTQSPTHLIKTRGQQVTLRCSSQSGHNTVSWYQQALGQGPQFIFQYYREEENGRGNFPPRFSGLQFPNYSSELNVNALELDDSALYLCASSLGGDISKSQHFGDGTRLSIL.

The CDR3 protein is CASSYSIRRGHEQFF. In DNA, the CDR3 is TGTGCCAGCAGTTACTCGATACGGCGCGGGCACGAGCAGTTCTTC. The chain joins TRBV6-6 to TRBJ2-1, with D possibly TRBD2 on 5 matching bases. Germline loops: CDR1 MNHNY, CDR2 SVGAGI (reference sequence). CDR3 length equals 15 residues. Trimming pared 0 bases from V and 10 bases from J, leaving 16 bases between.

J is TRBJ1-1 and V is TRBV19, with D possibly being TRBD1 (6 bases). The ends were cut back, 7 bases at V and 4 bases at J, with 16 bases in the middle. Germline V CDR1 and CDR2: LNHDA, SQIVND (reference sequence). The CDR3 consists of 14 residues. This chain's CDR3 is CASKDRGPSTEAFF. In DNA, the CDR3 is TGTGCCAGTAAGGATCGGGGGCCGAGCACTGAAGCTTTCTTT.

J is TRBJ1-5 and V is TRBV19, with D unclear. Between the trimmed V and J ends, which lost 6 bases and 3 bases, there was a span of 12 bases. The CDR3 has 14 amino acids. Germline lookup yields CDR1 LNHDA and CDR2 SQIVND (reference sequence). The CDR3 is CASSGSHYNQPQHF. The CDR3 DNA reads as TGTGCCAGTAGCGGGAGCCATTACAATCAGCCCCAGCATTTT.

The chain is built from TRBV5-1 and TRBJ2-3, with D uncertain. This CDR3 comprises 14 residues. Germline loops: CDR1 SGHRS, CDR2 YFSETQ. Trimming stripped 4 bases from V and 4 bases from J, with 13 bases between. CDR3 in amino acids: CASSMTHGADTQYF. Here the CDR3 DNA reads TGCGCCAGCAGCATGACACATGGGGCAGATACGCAGTATTTT.

The V and J genes are TRBV11-2 and TRBJ2-3, with D uncertain. Trimming pared 3 bases from V and 2 bases from J, leaving 12 bases between. CDR1 and CDR2 (germline): SGHAT, FQNNGV. The CDR3 runs to 15 residues. In DNA form, the CDR3 reads TGTGCCAGCAGCTTCCGTCCGAGACTCACAGATACGCAGTATTTT. Its translation is CASSFRPRLTDTQYF.

V usage is TRBV28 and J usage is TRBJ2-7; D gene ambiguous. The CDR3 is 14 residues long. V shed 3 bases and J shed 0 bases, with 9 bases lying between them. Per germline, CDR1 MDHEN and CDR2 SYDVKM. The chain's CDR3 is CASSLSGLSYEQYF. The CDR3 nucleotides are TGTGCCAGCAGTTTGTCCGGTCTCTCCTACGAGCAGTACTTC. Full variable domain (missing parts from reference TRBV28 and TRBJ2-7): DVKVTQSSRYLVKRTGEKVFLECVQDMDHENMFWYRQDPGLGLRLIYFSYDVKMKEKGDIPEGYSVSREKKERFSLILESASTNQTSMYLCASSLSGLSYEQYFGPGTRLTVT.

The chain uses TRBV18 and TRBJ2-1, with D perhaps matching TRBD2 (6 bases). Trimming removed 8 bases at V and 5 bases at J, with 19 bases between. This CDR3 has 15 residues. Per the germline V gene, CDR1 is KGHSH and CDR2 is LQKENI. CDR3 in DNA: TGTGCCAGCCGTTCTTGGGGGGAGCCGAACAATGAGCAGTTCTTC. It yields the protein CASRSWGEPNNEQFF.

CDR3 in DNA: TGTGCCAGTAGTATGCGTGGAGGCGGCGGTCAGCCCCAGCATTTT. It yields the protein CASSMRGGGGQPQHF. The J gene is TRBJ1-5, the V gene TRBV19; D is unresolved. Per germline, CDR1 LNHDA and CDR2 SQIVND (reference sequence). V shed 3 bases and J shed 6 bases, with 15 bases lying between them. There are 15 residues in the CDR3. The variable domain in full, with the rest retrieved from reference TRBV19 and TRBJ1-5, is DGGITQSPKYLFRKEGQNVTLSCEQNLNHDAMYWYRQDPGQGLRLIYYSQIVNDFQKGDIAEGYSVSREKKESFPLTVTSAQKNPTAFYLCASSMRGGGGQPQHFGDGTRLSIL.

The V gene is TRBV4-3, the J gene TRBJ1-4, with 7 bases identical to TRBD1. Looked up from germline, CDR1 is LGHNA and CDR2 is YSLEER. After removal of 2 bases from V and 7 bases from J, the junction contained 7 bases not matched to a gene. This CDR3 is built from 15 residues. The CDR3 region is CASSQTTGILEKLFF. CDR3 DNA sequence: TGCGCCAGCAGCCAAACGACAGGGATACTTGAAAAACTGTTTTTT.